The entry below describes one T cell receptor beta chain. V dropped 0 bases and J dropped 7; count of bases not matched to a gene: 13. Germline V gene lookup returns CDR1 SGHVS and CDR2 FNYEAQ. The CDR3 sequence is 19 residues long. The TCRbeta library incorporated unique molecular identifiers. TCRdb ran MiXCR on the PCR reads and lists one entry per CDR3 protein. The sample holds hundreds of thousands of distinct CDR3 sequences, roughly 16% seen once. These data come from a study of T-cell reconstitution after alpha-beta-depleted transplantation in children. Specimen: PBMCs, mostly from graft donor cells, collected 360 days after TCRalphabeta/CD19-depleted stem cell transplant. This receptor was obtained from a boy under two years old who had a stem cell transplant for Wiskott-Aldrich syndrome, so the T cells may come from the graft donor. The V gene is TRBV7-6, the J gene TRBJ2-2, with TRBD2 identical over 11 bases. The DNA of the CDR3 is TGTGCCAGCAGCTTAGCCCCGACTAGCGGGGCCCCCTTGGGCGGGGAGCTGTTTTTT. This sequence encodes CASSLAPTSGAPLGGELFF.